This record concerns one TCR beta chain sequence. The J segment lost 4 bases and the V segment lost 4 bases, leaving 3 bases of the junction unmatched. Germline V gene lookup returns CDR1 SGHTA and CDR2 FQGTGA. The CDR3 runs to 14 residues. This entry belongs to a study of T cell responses to AZD1222 COVID-19 vaccine. Sequencing was performed with immunoSEQ multiplex PCR; in TCRdb, only in-frame clones are kept and a portion is missing. The top ten hold roughly 2.3% of the sample, which has 150,000 or so clones, 90% to 95% seen once. The sequencing used peripheral blood, collected on day 0 of AZD1222 vaccination. V gene TRBV7-3 combines with J gene TRBJ2-1; 8 bases are shared with TRBD2. This receptor was taken from an adult in good health. The CDR3 coding sequence is TGTGCCAGCAGCTGGGGACTAGAGTACAATGAGCAGTTCTTC. Its translation is CASSWGLEYNEQFF.